This T cell receptor (beta chain) was captured by sequencing in a study of response to subunit inactivated influenza vaccine (dated by TCRdb to 2016 to 2019). As for the study more broadly: To follow how T cells responded to a trivalent subunit inactivated influenza vaccine, the researchers relied on deep quantitative profiling of the T cell receptor repertoire.

This clonotype was seen many times. This receptor's antigen is unknown. No much larger clonotype is one base removed from it; base qualities were not supplied. The V and J ends are trimmed by 3 bases and 2 bases, leaving 8 bases between them. From the cysteine up to the phenylalanine, the CDR3 has a length of 12 residues. CDR3 DNA only is kept here, 36 bases in frame from base 1. CDR1 and CDR2, looked up from the germline V gene (reference sequence), are DFQATT and SNEGSKA. Study-wide findings and limitations: It was suggested by the authors that each seasonal influenza vaccination may recruit only a limited number of new T cells.

Library method: RT-PCR. Sequencer: Illumina HiSeq 2500. The public sequencing data were trimmed at Q25 with fastp and processed into clonotypes with MiXCR by TCRdb, which kept only in-frame beta chains. CDR3 protein duplicates are merged, each entry listing the most common genes and DNA. Here the sample has more than 700,000 distinct CDR3 sequences; about 20% occur a single time. Clones ranked in the top ten supply 10% of the sample. The sequence was obtained from a man between 45 and 60 years old who received an inactivated influenza vaccine. Donor details come from another sample of the same person, matched by shared clones. The sequencing here drew on PBMCs from blood, taken around 5 days after vaccination. This receptor chain uses TRBV20-1 and TRBJ2-7; the D gene lacks a confident call. The CDR3 here reads CSARLGPYEQYF. The sequenced DNA is TGCAGTGCTAGGTTAGGACCCTACGAGCAGTACTTC.